This T cell receptor beta chain was observed in a study of cytomegalovirus exposure and HLA in healthy donors. 13 Jbeta primers and 60 Vbeta primers were used for the PCR. Data came from immunoSEQ multiplex PCR; TCRdb stores just in-frame clones and leaves some out. The sample comprises a few hundred thousand clones, approximately 85% of which are singletons, and 2% rests with the top ten. Broader study findings: Serostatus for CMV was the only available immune exposure information.

As regards this clone: The antigen remains unidentified.

This CDR3 spans 17 amino acids. This chain links TRBV21-1 with TRBJ2-7; the D call of TRBD2 is as the table states it, not checked on the DNA. TRBV21-1 is recorded as a pseudogene. This clonotype was obtained from a woman aged 40 to 49 in good health and CMV-seropositive. The sample comprised PBMCs. The CDR3 protein is CASSPTASGGKLYEQYF. The DNA for the CDR3 is TGTGCCAGCAGCCCTACGGCTAGCGGAGGAAAGCTCTACGAGCAGTACTTC.